This passage covers 32 T cell receptor beta chains from one sample sequenced in a study of graft-versus-host responses after intestinal transplantation. Assay: immunoSEQ multiplex PCR; the TCRdb copy retains only in-frame clones and omits some. The sample includes approximately 77,000 clones, 92% of them seen just once. The sample consisted of PBMCs, taken 98 days after intestinal transplantation. These receptors were obtained from a human patient who received an intestinal transplant, so some T cells may come from the graft donor.

V usage is TRBV11-2 and J usage is TRBJ2-7, with 15 bases aligning to TRBD2. J was trimmed by 4 bases and V by 4 bases; bases with no gene match: 14. The CDR3 spans 19 residues. CDR1 and CDR2 (germline): SGHAT, FQNNGV. CDR3 residues: CASSSPGEIGLAGGYEQYF. CDR3 nucleotides: TGTGCCAGCAGCTCCCCTGGGGAAATAGGACTAGCGGGAGGGTACGAGCAGTACTTC.

The V and J genes are TRBV25-1 and TRBJ1-2; D remains ambiguous. CDR1 and CDR2 from the germline V gene are MGHDK and SYGVNS. The CDR3 is made up of 14 amino acids. The ends were cut back, 8 bases at V and 2 bases at J, with 15 bases in the middle. The DNA of the CDR3 is TGTGCCAGCCGCCCAGGTGTGGGGAACTATGGCTACACCTTC. Translation gives CASRPGVGNYGYTF.

V is TRBV6-6 and J is TRBJ2-4, with TRBD1 as a possible D gene (6 bases). CDR1 and CDR2 (germline): MNHNY, SVGAGI (reference sequence). The V end lost 2 bases, the J end lost 1 base, and 9 bases lay between the germline ends. The CDR3 has 15 amino acids. This CDR3 reads CASSYIQGAKNIQYF. DNA for the CDR3: TGTGCCAGCAGTTACATTCAGGGGGCCAAAAACATTCAGTACTTC.

The chain employs TRBV28 and TRBJ1-4; D is perhaps TRBD1 (5 bases). The CDR3 is 20 amino acids. The V end lost 4 bases, the J end lost 0 bases, and 24 bases lay between the germline ends. Germline assignment: CDR1 MDHEN and CDR2 SYDVKM. CDR3 nucleotides: TGTGCCAGCAGTTATGTAATAGGGGACCCCCTAGTTGCAACTAATGAAAAACTGTTTTTT. It yields the protein CASSYVIGDPLVATNEKLFF. Filled out from reference TRBV28 and TRBJ1-4, the complete variable domain reads DVKVTQSSRYLVKRTGEKVFLECVQDMDHENMFWYRQDPGLGLRLIYFSYDVKMKEKGDIPEGYSVSREKKERFSLILESASTNQTSMYLCASSYVIGDPLVATNEKLFFGSGTQLSVL.

The chain joins TRBV13 to TRBJ2-3, with D perhaps TRBD2 (6 bases). Germline V gene data show CDR1 as PRHDT and CDR2 as FYEKMQ (reference sequence). Trimming stripped 5 bases from V and 0 bases from J, with 15 bases between. The CDR3 runs 16 residues. CDR3 protein: CASSILTGTSTDTQYF. CDR3 sequence (DNA): TGTGCCAGCAGCATACTAACCGGGACTAGCACAGATACGCAGTATTTT. The whole variable domain, remainder taken from reference TRBV13 and TRBJ2-3, is AAGVIQSPRHLIKEKRETATLKCYPIPRHDTVYWYQQGPGQDPQFLISFYEKMQSDKGSIPDRFSAQQFSDYHSELNMSSLELGDSALYFCASSILTGTSTDTQYFGPGTRLTVL.

This chain uses TRBV9 with TRBJ2-1, with 10 bases that match TRBD2. The V and J ends lost 0 bases and 7 bases, in that order; junction bases with no gene match: 13. The length of the CDR3 is 18 residues. CDR1 and CDR2 from the germline V gene are SGDLS and YYNGEE. CDR3 DNA sequence: TGTGCCAGCAGCGTAGATCTAGGAGCGGGGGGGCTAGGAAATGAGCAGTTCTTC. Protein: CASSVDLGAGGLGNEQFF.

This clone was observed a handful of times. The rearrangement joins TRBV27 to TRBJ1-1; tentatively, D is TRBD1 (5 bases). Trimming pared 3 bases from V and 0 bases from J, leaving 11 bases between. The CDR3 runs to 15 residues. In germline, CDR1 is MNHEY, CDR2 SMNVEV (reference sequence). CDR3 DNA: TGTGCCAGCAGTTTGTATGGGGCTCTGAACACTGAAGCTTTCTTT. Amino acid sequence: CASSLYGALNTEAFF.

The J gene is TRBJ2-7, the V gene TRBV29-1; 7 bases map to TRBD2. This CDR3 region has 12 residues. Germline assignment: CDR1 SQVTM and CDR2 ANQGSEA. With V trimmed by 5 bases and J by 1 base, 2 bases remained unmatched. The CDR3 protein is CSVMRESYEQYF. Written as DNA, the CDR3 is TGCAGCGTTATGCGGGAGTCCTACGAGCAGTACTTC.

The V call is TRBV5-4, the J call TRBJ2-3; D gene uncertain. CDR1 and CDR2 (germline): SGHNT, YYREEE (reference sequence). V was trimmed by 1 base and J by 4 bases, leaving 7 bases between them. The CDR3 is made up of 13 amino acids. The CDR3 protein is CASSLLESDTQYF. DNA of the CDR3: TGTGCCAGCAGCTTGTTAGAGTCAGATACGCAGTATTTT.

The chain carries TRBV6-4 and TRBJ2-1; TRBD2 matches 10 bases. This CDR3 has 15 residues. CDR1 and CDR2 (germline): MRHNA, SNTAGT. V was pared by 3 bases and J by 9 bases, with 8 bases of the junction left unmatched. The CDR3 bases are TGTGCCAGCAGTGAACTAGCGGGGTCGTTGGGTGAGCAGTTCTTC. Translating gives CASSELAGSLGEQFF.

The chain couples TRBV5-1 to TRBJ2-5, with a possible D match to TRBD2 (5 bases). V dropped 1 base and J dropped 7 bases, with 17 bases sitting between them. Looked up from germline, CDR1 is SGHRS and CDR2 is YFSETQ. The CDR3 contains 15 residues. DNA for the CDR3: TGCGCCAGCAGCTTGTTCCCTAGCAGCTTACGGACCCAGTACTTC. It is translated as CASSLFPSSLRTQYF.

J is TRBJ2-1 and V is TRBV6-6; the match to TRBD2 covers 7 bases. The germline V gene has CDR1 MNHNY and CDR2 SVGAGI (reference sequence). Unmatched junction bases numbered 13, after V lost 7 bases and J lost 7 bases. This CDR3 contains 15 residues. CDR3 loop: CASTLTGGVFNEQFF. CDR3 nucleotide sequence: TGTGCCAGCACTTTAACGGGGGGAGTTTTTAATGAGCAGTTCTTC.

The V gene is TRBV7-9, the J gene TRBJ1-1, with 7 bases that match TRBD1. The germline V gene has CDR1 SEHNR and CDR2 FQNEAQ (reference sequence). This CDR3 contains 11 residues. V dropped 4 bases and J dropped 7; count of bases not matched to a gene: 0. CDR3 sequence reads: CASSWDSEAFF. The DNA for the CDR3 is TGTGCCAGCAGCTGGGACAGTGAAGCTTTCTTT.

The chain joins TRBV13 to TRBJ2-7; 9 bases map to TRBD2. CDR1 PRHDT and CDR2 FYEKMQ come from the germline V gene (reference sequence). The V and J ends lost 5 bases and 5 bases, in that order; junction bases with no gene match: 10. The CDR3 covers 15 residues. This CDR3 reads CASSGRASGNDEQYF. The CDR3 nucleotides read TGTGCCAGCAGCGGCCGGGCTAGCGGGAATGACGAGCAGTACTTC. The full variable domain, in which reference TRBV13 and TRBJ2-7 provide the parts outside the CDR3, is AAGVIQSPRHLIKEKRETATLKCYPIPRHDTVYWYQQGPGQDPQFLISFYEKMQSDKGSIPDRFSAQQFSDYHSELNMSSLELGDSALYFCASSGRASGNDEQYFGPGTRLTVT.

The V call is TRBV6-1, the J call TRBJ1-5; 8 bases are a match to TRBD1. V lost 1 base, J lost 7 bases, and 6 bases stayed unmatched. Per germline, CDR1 MNHNS and CDR2 SASEGT. The CDR3 length is 15 residues. The CDR3 here is CASSEGAGGGQPQHF. DNA for the CDR3: TGTGCCAGCAGTGAAGGGGCAGGGGGCGGGCAGCCCCAGCATTTT.

The chain is built from TRBV4-1 and TRBJ2-1; 8 bases line up with TRBD2. V gave up 0 bases and J gave up 2 bases; unmatched junction bases: 3. This CDR3 has 16 residues. Germline lookup yields CDR1 MGHRA and CDR2 YSYEKL. CDR3 nucleotide sequence: TGCGCCAGCAGCCAAGATCCGGGGGGGACCTACAATGAGCAGTTCTTC. Translated: CASSQDPGGTYNEQFF.

This rearrangement joins TRBV28 to TRBJ2-7; 7 bases align to TRBD2. The length of the CDR3 is 19 residues. Germline CDR1 and CDR2: MDHEN and SYDVKM. The J segment lost 0 bases and the V segment lost 5 bases, leaving 19 bases of the junction unmatched. The CDR3 sequence: CASSAATSALRPSSYEQYF. The CDR3 bases are TGTGCCAGCAGTGCCGCTACTAGCGCCCTCCGCCCTAGCTCCTACGAGCAGTACTTC.

The chain has TRBV6-6 and TRBJ1-2; possibly TRBD1 for D (5 bases). Trimming removed 6 bases from V and 1 base from J, with 12 bases in between. CDR1 is MNHNY and CDR2 is SVGAGI in the germline V gene (reference sequence). The CDR3 consists of 14 residues. The CDR3 protein is CASRTSQVNYGYTF. CDR3 DNA: TGTGCCAGCAGGACTTCACAGGTTAACTATGGCTACACCTTC.

This clone was detected once. V and J are TRBV10-1 and TRBJ2-3; tentative D call: TRBD2 (6 bases). This CDR3 has 17 amino acids. Germline CDR1 reads WNHNN; CDR2 reads SYGVQD (reference sequence). Trimming removed 4 bases from V and 3 bases from J, with 20 bases in between. Here the CDR3 reads CASSAGTEGGWTDTQYF. The DNA for the CDR3 is TGCGCCAGCAGTGCCGGGACGGAGGGTGGATGGACAGATACGCAGTATTTT.

This chain links TRBV11-2 with TRBJ1-2; D is ambiguous. V lost 5 bases and J lost 1, with 17 bases in between. This CDR3 region has 16 residues. Per the germline V gene, CDR1 is SGHAT and CDR2 is FQNNGV. The CDR3 bases are TGTGCCAGCAGCGACCCCGGCTGGAACTATAACTATGGCTACACCTTC. Its protein product is CASSDPGWNYNYGYTF.

V is TRBV6-1 and J is TRBJ2-5; 9 nucleotides line up with TRBD1. J gave up 5 bases and V 3 bases, and 4 bases lay outside the gene matches. Germline loops: CDR1 MNHNS, CDR2 SASEGT. CDR3 size: 14 residues. CDR3 region: CASSDTGGVETQYF. In DNA, the CDR3 is TGTGCCAGCAGTGACACAGGGGGCGTTGAGACCCAGTACTTC.

V usage is TRBV6-4 and J usage is TRBJ1-6; 7 bases fit TRBD1. From germline, CDR1 is MRHNA and CDR2 SNTAGT. The V gene end was trimmed by 7 bases and the J gene end by 9 bases; junction bases not matched to a gene: 6. This CDR3 spans 13 amino acids. The CDR3 sequence is CASKDREGSPLHF. The CDR3 DNA sequence: TGTGCCAGCAAAGACAGGGAGGGTTCACCCCTCCACTTT.

In this sample, this clone turned up once. Germline and junction disagree at one end, which may indicate a read error. The rearrangement uses TRBV6-5 and TRBJ2-7; a possible D gene is TRBD1 (6 bases). The germline gives CDR1 MNHEY, CDR2 SVGAGI. CDR3 size: 11 residues. The DNA for the CDR3 is TGTGCCAGCAGTAGAACAGGGCAGCAGCACTTC. Its translation is CASSRTGQQHF.

The chain uses TRBV28 and TRBJ2-1, with D perhaps matching TRBD1 (7 bases). The V gene's germline CDR1 is MDHEN and CDR2 SYDVKM. With 5 bases removed from V and 1 base from J, the gap between germline ends came to 12 bases. The CDR3 is made up of 15 amino acids. CDR3 coding DNA: TGTGCCAGCAGTGTCCCAGGGGGGTCCTACAATGAGCAGTTCTTC. Protein sequence: CASSVPGGSYNEQFF.

The V and J genes are TRBV7-3 and TRBJ2-1; D remains ambiguous. Germline CDR1 SGHTA, CDR2 FQGTGA. The CDR3 runs 13 residues. Trimming took 4 bases from V and 5 from J, leaving 9 bases between them. The DNA of the CDR3 is TGTGCCAGCAGCTCGGATTTCGACAATGAGCAGTTCTTC. Translating it yields CASSSDFDNEQFF.

The chain combines TRBV5-1 with TRBJ2-3, with a weak D call TRBD2 (5 bases). Germline loops: CDR1 SGHRS, CDR2 YFSETQ. The CDR3 extends over 13 amino acids. V was cut by 3 bases and J by 5 bases, with 10 bases left in between. CDR3 sequence: CASSYGLEDTQYF. The CDR3 nucleotides read TGCGCCAGCAGCTATGGACTGGAAGATACGCAGTATTTT.

V gene TRBV10-3 combines with J gene TRBJ2-7, with 7 bases fitting TRBD1. There are 14 residues in the CDR3. Germline CDR1 ENHRY, CDR2 SYGVKD. Germline trimming cut 6 bases from V and 4 bases from J; bases unmatched to any gene: 9. The CDR3 bases are TGTGCCATCAGCCGAGGGACAGATCCATACGAGCAGTACTTC. Its protein is CAISRGTDPYEQYF.

The CDR3 loop reads CASSLVWQLYEQYF. The CDR3 DNA reads as TGTGCCAGCAGCTTGGTTTGGCAGCTCTACGAGCAGTACTTC. The chain couples TRBV5-5 to TRBJ2-7; D ambiguous. This CDR3 region has 14 residues. V dropped 0 bases and J dropped 3 bases, with 10 bases sitting between them. CDR1 and CDR2 from the germline V gene are SGHKS and YYEKEE (reference sequence).

This chain joins TRBV4-1 and TRBJ1-5; D gene ambiguous. V lost 4 bases to trimming and J lost 3 bases, with 10 bases between them. Germline lookup yields CDR1 MGHRA and CDR2 YSYEKL. The CDR3 is made up of 14 amino acids. In DNA, the CDR3 is TGCGCCAGCAGCCGACAAGGATCCAATCAGCCCCAGCATTTT. This encodes CASSRQGSNQPQHF.

This clone is a singleton in its sample. The chain joins TRBV5-4 to TRBJ1-2, with 8 nucleotides matching TRBD1. The germline V gene encodes CDR1 SGHNT and CDR2 YYREEE (reference sequence). The CDR3 has 14 amino acids. With V trimmed by 7 bases and J by 4 bases, 9 bases remained unmatched. The chain's CDR3 is CASGPGQETYGYTF. CDR3 bases: TGTGCCAGCGGTCCGGGACAGGAGACCTATGGCTACACCTTC.

The chain couples TRBV27 to TRBJ2-7; D possibly corresponds to TRBD2 (6 bases). The V and J ends lost 4 bases and 3 bases respectively, with 13 bases between them. Germline lookup yields CDR1 MNHEY and CDR2 SMNVEV (reference sequence). This CDR3 spans 14 amino acids. CDR3 in DNA: TGTGCCAGCAGTTCTGGACTAAATTACTACGAGCAGTACTTC. Translated: CASSSGLNYYEQYF.

This chain uses TRBV20-1 with TRBJ2-7; no clear D. Trimming stripped 1 base from V and 1 base from J, with 2 bases between. Germline CDR1 and CDR2: DFQATT and SNEGSKA (reference sequence). The CDR3 contains 11 residues. The CDR3 DNA reads as TGCAGTGCTAGAGGGTCCTACGAGCAGTACTTC. It specifies CSARGSYEQYF.